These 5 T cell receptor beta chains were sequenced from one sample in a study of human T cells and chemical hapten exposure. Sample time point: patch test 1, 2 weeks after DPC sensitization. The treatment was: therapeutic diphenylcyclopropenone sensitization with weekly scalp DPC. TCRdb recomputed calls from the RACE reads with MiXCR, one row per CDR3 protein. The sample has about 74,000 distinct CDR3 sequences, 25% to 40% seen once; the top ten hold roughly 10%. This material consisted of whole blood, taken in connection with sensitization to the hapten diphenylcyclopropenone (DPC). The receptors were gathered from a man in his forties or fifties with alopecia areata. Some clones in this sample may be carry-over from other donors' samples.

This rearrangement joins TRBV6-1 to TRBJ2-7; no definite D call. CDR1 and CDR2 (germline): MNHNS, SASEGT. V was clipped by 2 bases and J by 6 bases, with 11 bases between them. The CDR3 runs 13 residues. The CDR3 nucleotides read TGTGCCAGCAGTGAATGGAGAGTAATCGAGCAGTACTTC. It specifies CASSEWRVIEQYF.

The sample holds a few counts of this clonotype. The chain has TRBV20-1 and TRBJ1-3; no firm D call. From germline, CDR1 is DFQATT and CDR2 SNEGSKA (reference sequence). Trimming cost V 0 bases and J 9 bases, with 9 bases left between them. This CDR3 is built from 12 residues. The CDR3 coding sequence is TGCAGTGCTAGAGAAGGTGGGCCCACCATATATTTT. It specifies CSAREGGPTIYF.

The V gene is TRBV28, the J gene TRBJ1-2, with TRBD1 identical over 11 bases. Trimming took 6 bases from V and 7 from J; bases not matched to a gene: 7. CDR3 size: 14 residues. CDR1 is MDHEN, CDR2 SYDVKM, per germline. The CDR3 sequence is CASSRTGGRGGYTF. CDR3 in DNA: TGTGCCAGCAGCCGGACAGGGGGCAGGGGTGGCTACACCTTC.

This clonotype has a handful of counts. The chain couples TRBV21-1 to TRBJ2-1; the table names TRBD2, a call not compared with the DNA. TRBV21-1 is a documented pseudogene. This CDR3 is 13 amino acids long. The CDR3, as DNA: TGTGCCCGTACCGGGACTGGAACTTATGAGCAGTTCTTC. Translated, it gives CARTGTGTYEQFF.

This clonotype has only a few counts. This CDR3 is CASGPGTAQYSYEQYF. The DNA for the CDR3 is TGTGCTAGTGGTCCAGGGACAGCCCAATACTCCTACGAGCAGTACTTC. V is TRBV12-5 and J is TRBJ2-7, with 7 nucleotides matching TRBD1. With 5 bases clipped from V and 0 bases from J, the junction kept 10 bases outside the gene matches. CDR1 and CDR2 (germline): LGHNT, FRNRAP. The CDR3 is 16 residues long.